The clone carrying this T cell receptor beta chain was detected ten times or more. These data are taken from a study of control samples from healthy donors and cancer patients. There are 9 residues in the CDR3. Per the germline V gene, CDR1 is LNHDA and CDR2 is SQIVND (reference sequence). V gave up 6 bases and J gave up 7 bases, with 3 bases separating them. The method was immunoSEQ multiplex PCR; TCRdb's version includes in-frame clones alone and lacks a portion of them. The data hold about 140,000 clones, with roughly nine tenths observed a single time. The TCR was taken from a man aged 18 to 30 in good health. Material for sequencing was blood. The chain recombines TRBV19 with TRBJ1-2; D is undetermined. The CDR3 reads CASRSGYTF. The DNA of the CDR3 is TGTGCCAGTAGATCTGGCTACACCTTC. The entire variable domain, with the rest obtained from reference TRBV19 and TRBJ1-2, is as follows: DGGITQSPKYLFRKEGQNVTLSCEQNLNHDAMYWYRQDPGQGLRLIYYSQIVNDFQKGDIAEGYSVSREKKESFPLTVTSAQKNPTAFYLCASRSGYTFGSGTRLTVV.